This entry lists 21 T cell receptor beta chains sequenced from one sample in a study of beta chain features in type 1 diabetes. Study observations and caveats: Shorter TCRB CDR3s, moderately but significantly so, were found in Type 1 diabetes patients in all four CD4+ subsets.

Reverse transcribing all isolated RNA meant expressed TCRB transcripts were sequenced. Measured with immunoSEQ multiplex PCR; TCRdb has only the in-frame clones, and not every one. The table includes over 200,000 clones, 9.5% to 13% detected once. These receptors have no identified antigens. Sample: naive CD4+ T cells from blood. All receptors come from a man in his thirties or forties with type 1 diabetes.

In DNA, the CDR3 is TGCAGCGTTGAGACAGGGGGAACTGAAGCTTTCTTT. It is translated as CSVETGGTEAFF. The J gene is TRBJ1-1, the V gene TRBV29-1, with 9 bases aligning to TRBD1. Looked up from germline, CDR1 is SQVTM and CDR2 is ANQGSEA. Trimming cost V 3 bases and J 5 bases; bases outside gene matches: 1. The CDR3 runs 12 residues.

The V gene is TRBV5-4, the J gene TRBJ2-3; possibly TRBD2 for D (5 bases). Germline values: CDR1 SGHNT, CDR2 YYREEE (reference sequence). This CDR3 comprises 12 residues. V lost 5 bases and J lost 2, with 6 bases in between. DNA for the CDR3: TGTGCCAGCAGGAGGGACACAGATACGCAGTATTTT. This gives the protein CASRRDTDTQYF.

A remark on this clone: Sequence at one end of the junction differs from germline and may be a read error. The gene calls are TRBV6-5 and TRBJ2-1; no firm D call. This CDR3 contains 12 residues. In germline, CDR1 is MNHEY, CDR2 SVGAGI. The CDR3 spells CASSSQTGERFF. CDR3 DNA: TGTGCCAGCAGTTCGCAGACTGGAGAGCGGTTCTTC.

The chain uses TRBV29-1 and TRBJ2-1, with 11 positions matching TRBD2. Germline V gene data show CDR1 as SQVTM and CDR2 as ANQGSEA. CDR3 length: 14 amino acids. The junction had 6 bases not matched to a gene; V was cut back by 6 bases and J by 5 bases. The CDR3 nucleotides are TGCAGCGTCGAACTAGCGGGGGTTGACAATGAGCAGTTCTTC. This encodes CSVELAGVDNEQFF.

The V gene is TRBV29-1, the J gene TRBJ1-2, with 7 nucleotides matching TRBD1. CDR3 length: 16 residues. With V trimmed by 3 bases and J by 4 bases, 14 bases remained unmatched. Germline V CDR1 and CDR2: SQVTM, ANQGSEA. Here the CDR3 DNA reads TGCAGCGTTGAGACATCCTCGCAGGGGGGAGGCTATGGCTACACCTTC. Translation gives CSVETSSQGGGYGYTF.

The sample holds a few counts of this clone. The gene calls are TRBV9 and TRBJ2-3, with TRBD2 as a possible D gene (5 bases). Trimming pared 1 base from V and 1 base from J, leaving 10 bases between. Per the germline V gene, CDR1 is SGDLS and CDR2 is YYNGEE. The CDR3 has 15 amino acids. CDR3 loop: CASSVRVGGTDTQYF. The CDR3 nucleotides read TGTGCCAGCAGCGTAAGGGTCGGGGGCACAGATACGCAGTATTTT. Supplemented by reference TRBV9 and TRBJ2-3, the full variable domain reads DSGVTQTPKHLITATGQRVTLRCSPRSGDLSVYWYQQSLDQGLQFLIQYYNGEERAKGNILERFSAQQFPDLHSELNLSSLELGDSALYFCASSVRVGGTDTQYFGPGTRLTVL.

The chain carries TRBV28 and TRBJ2-3, with D perhaps matching TRBD1 (6 bases). The CDR3 runs to 13 residues. Germline loops: CDR1 MDHEN, CDR2 SYDVKM. V was clipped by 5 bases and J by 1 base, with 7 bases between them. In DNA form, the CDR3 reads TGTGCCAGCAGTGCAGGGGGCACAGATACGCAGTATTTT. It encodes CASSAGGTDTQYF.

The chain joins TRBV19 to TRBJ1-3, with 8 bases aligning to TRBD1. V lost 5 bases to trimming and J lost 2 bases; unmatched junction nucleotides: 2. The CDR3 length is 14 residues. Germline V gene data show CDR1 as LNHDA and CDR2 as SQIVND (reference sequence). The DNA of the CDR3 is TGTGCCAGTAGTTTACAGGGGGCTGGAAACACCATATATTTT. This codes for CASSLQGAGNTIYF.

This clone came up a few times. The chain couples TRBV28 to TRBJ1-5, with 9 bases that match TRBD1. After removal of 7 bases from V and 1 base from J, the junction contained 5 bases not matched to a gene. Germline V lookup: CDR1 MDHEN, CDR2 SYDVKM. This CDR3 spans 15 amino acids. In DNA, the CDR3 is TGTGCCAGCAAAGGGACAGGGATGAGCAATCAGCCCCAGCATTTT. This codes for CASKGTGMSNQPQHF.

The rearrangement uses TRBV18 and TRBJ2-7; 8 bases match TRBD1. V dropped 5 bases and J dropped 5; count of bases not matched to a gene: 8. Germline values: CDR1 KGHSH, CDR2 LQKENI. The CDR3 runs to 14 residues. This CDR3 reads CASSTRQGNDEQYF. The CDR3, as DNA: TGTGCCAGCTCAACCCGACAGGGGAACGACGAGCAGTACTTC.

The chain links TRBV7-3 to TRBJ1-6; possible D gene TRBD1, 6 bases. The germline gives CDR1 SGHTA, CDR2 FQGTGA. This CDR3 is 15 amino acids long. V lost 2 bases and J lost 13, with 18 bases in between. The CDR3 protein is CASSLLGPGESPLHF. The CDR3 bases are TGTGCCAGCAGCTTACTCGGGCCAGGGGAATCGCCCCTCCACTTT.

The chain is built from TRBV5-6 and TRBJ1-6; 7 positions match TRBD1. Germline-derived CDR1 and CDR2 are SGHDT and YYEEEE. The CDR3 contains 15 residues. J gave up 7 bases and V 5 bases, and 9 bases lay outside the gene matches. The CDR3 spells CASRALGTVNSPLHF. The CDR3 nucleotides are TGTGCCAGCAGGGCGTTGGGGACAGTAAATTCACCCCTCCACTTT.

This clone has just a few counts. The chain employs TRBV7-8 and TRBJ2-7, with D tentatively TRBD1 (5 bases). V shed 4 bases and J shed 1 base, with 11 bases lying between them. The length of the CDR3 is 14 residues. CDR1 and CDR2 from the germline V gene are SGHVS and FQNEAQ. CDR3 DNA sequence: TGTGCCAGCAGCTACTGGACAAGATCCTACGAGCAGTACTTC. Residues: CASSYWTRSYEQYF.

This clone was seen a few times. This CDR3 is CASSPDRGRWYEQYF. The CDR3 nucleotides read TGTGCCAGCAGTCCGGACAGGGGGCGATGGTACGAGCAGTACTTC. V and J are TRBV2 and TRBJ2-7, with 11 bases matching TRBD1. With V trimmed by 5 bases and J by 4 bases, 7 bases remained unmatched. CDR1 and CDR2 from the germline V gene are SNHLY and FYNNEI. This CDR3 comprises 15 residues.

This clone was observed a few times. The chain couples TRBV7-2 to TRBJ2-5; 10 bases match TRBD1. The germline gives CDR1 SGHTA, CDR2 FQGNSA. The ends lost 5 bases at V and 4 bases at J; junction bases unmatched: 7. This CDR3 spans 15 amino acids. The CDR3 region has the DNA TGTGCCAGCAGCCTGCTGAGGACAGGGGGAGAGACCCAGTACTTC. Translated, it gives CASSLLRTGGETQYF.

The V call is TRBV5-1, the J call TRBJ2-7; D might be TRBD1 (6 bases). CDR3 size: 16 residues. Trimming removed 0 bases from V and 4 bases from J, with 17 bases in between. CDR1 SGHRS and CDR2 YFSETQ come from the germline V gene. As DNA, the CDR3 is TGCGCCAGCAGCTTGGCCGGGCAGGGGTTCGCGTACGAGCAGTACTTC. The encoded protein is CASSLAGQGFAYEQYF.

The chain employs TRBV5-4 and TRBJ2-5, with D tentatively TRBD1 (6 bases). Germline V CDR1 and CDR2: SGHNT, YYREEE (reference sequence). The V end was cut by 0 bases, the J end by 5 bases, with 11 bases between. The CDR3 loop spans 14 amino acids. Here the CDR3 DNA reads TGTGCCAGCAGCTTGGTACAGGGTTTGGAGACCCAGTACTTC. It specifies CASSLVQGLETQYF.

This clone was observed a few times. The same CDR3 arises from other DNA sequences in this sample as well. V is TRBV27 and J is TRBJ1-5; 8 bases map to TRBD1. Germline V CDR1 and CDR2: MNHEY, SMNVEV (reference sequence). The J segment lost 6 bases and the V segment lost 3 bases, leaving 1 base of the junction unmatched. The CDR3 totals 13 residues. The CDR3 bases are TGTGCCAGCAGTTTGGACAGGGCTCAGCCCCAGCATTTT. Translated: CASSLDRAQPQHF.

This clone was counted a few times. The chain is built from TRBV5-1 and TRBJ2-3; D is possibly TRBD1 (6 bases). Trimming cost V 2 bases and J 3 bases, with 13 bases left between them. This CDR3 spans 15 amino acids. Germline-derived CDR1 and CDR2 are SGHRS and YFSETQ. The CDR3 DNA reads TGCGCCAGCAGCTTACAGGGAAGCGGAACAGATACGCAGTATTTT. Residues: CASSLQGSGTDTQYF.

This sequence joins TRBV30 and TRBJ2-7; 10 nucleotides match TRBD1. Looked up from germline, CDR1 is GTSNPN and CDR2 is SVGIG (reference sequence). This CDR3 region has 15 residues. V was pared by 3 bases and J by 2 bases, with 7 bases of the junction left unmatched. This chain's CDR3 is CAWSPKTGGTYEQYF. The CDR3 region has the DNA TGTGCCTGGAGCCCAAAGACAGGGGGCACCTACGAGCAGTACTTC.

This clone was counted between two and nine times. V and J are TRBV6-1 and TRBJ1-5; D ambiguous. CDR1 and CDR2 from the germline V gene are MNHNS and SASEGT. The length of the CDR3 is 13 residues. Trimming took 4 bases from V and 4 from J, leaving 8 bases between them. Here the CDR3 DNA reads TGTGCCAGCAGTGGGCAGACTAATCAGCCCCAGCATTTT. Residues: CASSGQTNQPQHF.